These 27 T cell receptor beta chains share one sample of origin, sequenced in a study of CD8 T cells in ankylosing spondylitis listed by TCRdb under 2017. Receptors were amplified or captured by 5' RACE. TCRdb names Illumina HiSeq 2500 as the instrument used. Starting from the raw public reads, TCRdb applied fastp trimming at Q25, assembled clones with MiXCR and retained in-frame beta chains. Rows are combined by CDR3 protein, so each entry shows the most common genes and DNA. The sample table contains 200,000 or so distinct CDR3 sequences; only one count was recorded for around a sixth of them. 3.5% to 5% of the sample rests with the top ten. The sequenced sample consisted of blood, either unsorted or a sorted T cell fraction (not recorded which). These receptors all stem from a male donor aged 5 to 30 with ankylosing spondylitis or in good health (not recorded which). Donor details come from another sample of the same person, matched by shared clones.

This clonotype has more than one count but fewer than ten. This sequence joins TRBV28 and TRBJ1-6; a weak D match, TRBD1 (5 bases). V was cut by 1 base and J by 8 bases, with 12 bases left in between. This CDR3 has 15 residues. Germline V gene sequence: CDR1 MDHEN, CDR2 SYDVKM. The CDR3 nucleotides are TGTGCCAGCAGTTTATCCCAGGGTCTGGATTCACCCCTCCACTTT. Amino acids: CASSLSQGLDSPLHF.

This clonotype was recorded at least ten times. The rearrangement joins TRBV6-2 or TRBV6-3 to TRBJ2-3; D gene uncertain. Germline loops: CDR1 MNHEY, CDR2 SVGEGT. V was shortened by 7 bases and J by 6 bases, with 8 bases between the two germline ends. The CDR3 runs 11 residues. CDR3 DNA: TGTGCCAGCAAAGTGGCGGATACGCAGTATTTT. It translates to CASKVADTQYF.

The count of this clonotype is one. The V and J genes are TRBV11-3 and TRBJ2-3, with D possibly matching TRBD1 (6 bases). Germline loops: CDR1 SGHNT, CDR2 YENEEA. V shed 6 bases and J shed 8 bases, with 12 bases lying between them. CDR3 length: 12 amino acids. The CDR3 coding sequence is TGTGCCAGCAGTAACAGGGTCGGTACGCAGTATTTT. Its protein is CASSNRVGTQYF. Looking up the rest from reference TRBV11-3 and TRBJ2-3 gives the full variable domain: EAGVVQSPRYKIIEKKQPVAFWCNPISGHNTLYWYLQNLGQGPELLIRYENEEAVDDSQLPKDRFSAERLKGVDSTLKIQPAELGDSAVYLCASSNRVGTQYFGPGTRLTVL.

The table lists this clonotype with many counts. V and J are TRBV12-3 or TRBV12-4 and TRBJ2-1; D is undetermined. The CDR3 extends over 13 amino acids. The V end lost 2 bases, the J end lost 8 bases, and 10 bases lay between the germline ends. The CDR3 DNA sequence: TGTGCCAGCAGTTTATCTCACGGCGATGAGCAGTTCTTC. Protein product: CASSLSHGDEQFF.

This clonotype was counted a few times. This sequence joins TRBV9 and TRBJ2-1; a weak D match, TRBD2 (6 bases). CDR1 is SGDLS, CDR2 YYNGEE, per germline. V was shortened by 3 bases and J by 2 bases, with 12 bases between the two germline ends. CDR3 length: 15 amino acids. Here the CDR3 DNA reads TGTGCCAGCAGCGGGGCGGGGACCACCTACAATGAGCAGTTCTTC. As protein: CASSGAGTTYNEQFF.

This clonotype was recorded many times. The chain uses TRBV15 and TRBJ2-3; no reliable D call. Trimming removed 2 bases at V and 0 bases at J, with 3 bases between. This CDR3 region has 13 residues. Germline V gives CDR1 LNHNV, CDR2 YYDKDF (reference sequence). CDR3 coding DNA: TGTGCCACCAGCAGAATTAGCACAGATACGCAGTATTTT. Its protein product is CATSRISTDTQYF.

This clonotype was detected many times. V and J are TRBV7-3 and TRBJ2-2, with 7 bases lining up with TRBD1. CDR1 and CDR2 from the germline V gene are SGHTA and FQGTGA. V dropped 3 bases and J dropped 6; count of bases not matched to a gene: 13. This CDR3 comprises 17 residues. The CDR3 is CASSFERRRGLAGELFF. CDR3 sequence (DNA): TGTGCCAGCAGCTTTGAGCGACGAAGGGGGCTGGCCGGGGAGCTGTTTTTT.

In its sample, this clonotype was seen many times. The rearrangement uses TRBV12-3 or TRBV12-4 and TRBJ1-6; no clear D. The ends were cut back, 6 bases at V and 9 bases at J, with 12 bases in the middle. The CDR3 extends over 13 amino acids. Written as DNA, the CDR3 is TGTGCCAGCAGCCGGTCGAGAACTTCACCCCTCCACTTT. Amino acids: CASSRSRTSPLHF.

The CDR3 spells CSAREAGQAFTDTQYF. The CDR3 bases are TGCAGTGCTAGAGAAGCGGGACAGGCCTTCACAGATACGCAGTATTTT. The chain uses TRBV20-1 and TRBJ2-3; weak D call: TRBD1 (8 bases). Trimming shortened V by 0 bases and J by 2 bases, and 15 bases separated the two germline ends. CDR1 and CDR2 (germline): DFQATT, SNEGSKA (reference sequence). There are 16 residues in the CDR3.

This clonotype showed up many times. In DNA, the CDR3 is TGTGCCAGCAGCTTTCACGGGAGGTCAGATACGCAGTATTTT. This translates into CASSFHGRSDTQYF. This sequence joins TRBV7-2 and TRBJ2-3; TRBD2 agrees at 7 bases. The CDR3 covers 14 residues. After removal of 3 bases from V and 4 bases from J, the junction contained 4 bases not matched to a gene. Germline-derived CDR1 and CDR2 are SGHTA and FQGNSA.

The table lists this clonotype with many counts. The CDR3 DNA reads TGCAGTGCTAGCAGGGACCGAGAGCAGTTCTTC. Protein sequence: CSASRDREQFF. This chain uses TRBV20-1 with TRBJ2-1, with D perhaps matching TRBD1 or TRBD2 (5 bases each). The ends were cut back, 3 bases at V and 10 bases at J, with 10 bases in the middle. This CDR3 region has 11 residues. Germline CDR1 reads DFQATT; CDR2 reads SNEGSKA (reference sequence).

This clonotype showed up many times. The chain carries TRBV27 and TRBJ1-6, with TRBD1 as a possible D gene (6 bases). Germline V gene sequence: CDR1 MNHEY, CDR2 SMNVEV (reference sequence). CDR3 size: 13 residues. Trimming took 3 bases from V and 10 from J, leaving 10 bases between them. CDR3 sequence (DNA): TGTGCCAGCAGTTTCAGGGGTAGGTCACCCCTCCACTTT. It is translated as CASSFRGRSPLHF.

The sample holds many counts of this clonotype. The chain links TRBV4-3 to TRBJ2-3; 14 bases are a match to TRBD2. V dropped 1 base and J dropped 2; count of bases not matched to a gene: 5. There are 18 residues in the CDR3. Germline V gives CDR1 LGHNA, CDR2 YSLEER. The CDR3 DNA sequence: TGCGCCAGCAGCCAAGCAGGGACTAGCGGGGGCTTCACAGATACGCAGTATTTT. Translating gives CASSQAGTSGGFTDTQYF.

This clonotype was detected many times. The chain links TRBV20-1 to TRBJ2-7; tentative D call: TRBD2 (5 bases). The CDR3 runs to 13 residues. Trimming took off 5 bases at V and 4 bases at J, with 15 bases between the two ends. CDR1 and CDR2 from the germline V gene are DFQATT and SNEGSKA (reference sequence). The CDR3 reads CSAGLSQRYEQYF. CDR3 coding DNA: TGCAGTGCTGGCCTGAGCCAGCGGTACGAGCAGTACTTC.

The sample holds many counts of this clonotype. The chain carries TRBV5-6 and TRBJ1-2; TRBD1 matches at 11 bases. The CDR3 length is 17 residues. Germline lookup yields CDR1 SGHDT and CDR2 YYEEEE. J lost 4 bases, V lost 4 bases, and 12 bases had no gene match. The chain's CDR3 is CASSKRGQGATGYGYTF. The CDR3 coding sequence is TGTGCCAGCAGCAAACGCGGACAGGGGGCGACGGGCTATGGCTACACCTTC.

This clonotype was seen many times. CDR3 in DNA: TGTGCCAGCACCCAGACAGGGAGAAGAAAGGTGGGCGAGCAGTACTTC. Translated, it gives CASTQTGRRKVGEQYF. This chain uses TRBV28 with TRBJ2-7; 7 nucleotides line up with TRBD1. CDR3 length: 16 amino acids. V shed 7 bases and J 6 bases; nucleotides not matched to a gene: 18. Germline CDR1 MDHEN, CDR2 SYDVKM.

This clonotype came up many times. The rearrangement uses TRBV29-1 and TRBJ2-4; D remains ambiguous. The ends were cut back, 7 bases at V and 5 bases at J, with 15 bases in the middle. Germline CDR1 reads SQVTM; CDR2 reads ANQGSEA. The CDR3 loop spans 13 amino acids. Here the CDR3 reads CSAVPGLQNIQYF. CDR3 sequence (DNA): TGCAGCGCTGTCCCGGGCCTTCAAAACATTCAGTACTTC.

This clonotype has a count of ten or more. V gene TRBV29-1 combines with J gene TRBJ1-1; no reliable D call. Germline CDR1 reads SQVTM; CDR2 reads ANQGSEA. CDR3 length: 11 amino acids. The DNA of the CDR3 is TGCAGTCTTGTCCTCAACACTGAAGCTTTCTTT. Its protein is CSLVLNTEAFF.

This clonotype was seen only a few times. The J gene is TRBJ2-2, the V gene TRBV15; no definite D call. CDR1 LNHNV and CDR2 YYDKDF come from the germline V gene (reference sequence). With 0 bases removed from V and 1 base from J, the gap between germline ends came to 9 bases. The CDR3 consists of 16 residues. The DNA of the CDR3 is TGTGCCACCAGCAGAGATTCCCCCAGGAACACCGGGGAGCTGTTTTTT. It codes for CATSRDSPRNTGELFF.

This chain connects TRBV15 to TRBJ1-6, with unresolved D. There are 16 residues in the CDR3. The germline V gene encodes CDR1 LNHNV and CDR2 YYDKDF (reference sequence). V was trimmed by 3 bases and J by 7 bases, leaving 16 bases between them. The CDR3 loop is CATSRPRGPQNSPLHF. The CDR3 DNA reads TGTGCCACCAGCAGGCCTCGAGGGCCACAGAATTCACCCCTCCACTTT.

Ten or more counts support this clonotype. The chain couples TRBV7-9 to TRBJ2-7; D is uncertain. The CDR3 has 13 amino acids. Deletions cut 2 bases from V and 2 bases from J, with 7 bases between. Germline-derived CDR1 and CDR2 are SEHNR and FQNEAQ (reference sequence). This CDR3 is CASSLPHTYEQYF. Here the CDR3 DNA reads TGTGCCAGCAGCTTACCACATACCTACGAGCAGTACTTC.

This clonotype was detected many times. This sequence joins TRBV28 and TRBJ2-4; the D gene is possibly TRBD2 (6 bases). Looked up from germline, CDR1 is MDHEN and CDR2 is SYDVKM. This CDR3 region has 16 residues. Trimming removed 3 bases from V and 1 base from J, with 13 bases in between. In nucleotides, the CDR3 is TGTGCCAGCAGTTTGGATTCGGGGGTGGCCAAAAACATTCAGTACTTC. Translation gives CASSLDSGVAKNIQYF.

The chain combines TRBV20-1 with TRBJ2-3; 8 nucleotides line up with TRBD2. V lost 3 bases, J lost 12 bases, and 5 bases stayed unmatched. Germline V gene sequence: CDR1 DFQATT, CDR2 SNEGSKA (reference sequence). CDR3 size: 11 residues. CDR3 sequence (DNA): TGCAGTGCTAGTTCTGCGGGAGGTCAGTATTTT. It is translated as CSASSAGGQYF.

This rearrangement joins TRBV29-1 to TRBJ2-1, with D unresolved. Germline CDR1 and CDR2: SQVTM and ANQGSEA. The CDR3 contains 10 residues. V shed 5 bases and J shed 6 bases, with 5 bases lying between them. CDR3 DNA: TGCAGCGTTCCTCCCAATGAGCAGTTCTTC. It yields the protein CSVPPNEQFF.

This clonotype was seen repeatedly, ten times or more. The rearrangement joins TRBV4-3 to TRBJ2-1; tentative D call: TRBD2 (5 bases). The germline gives CDR1 LGHNA, CDR2 YSLEER. This CDR3 spans 15 amino acids. Trimming removed 1 base at V and 9 bases at J, with 16 bases between. CDR3 residues: CASSQVRGVKGEQFF. The CDR3 DNA is TGCGCCAGCAGCCAAGTCCGGGGTGTGAAAGGTGAGCAGTTCTTC.

With regard to this clonotype: This may come from a read error, since a much larger clone is one base off. Lacking the conserved final phenylalanine or tryptophan, this CDR3 likely reflects a read error. The chain recombines TRBV30 with TRBJ1-1; the match to TRBD1 covers 7 bases. V was clipped by 5 bases and J by 6 bases; unmatched bases: 0. CDR1 is GTSNPN, CDR2 SVGIG, per germline (reference sequence). The CDR3 length is 10 residues. The CDR3 DNA reads TGTGCCTGGGACAGGGCTGAAGCTTTCCTT. Protein sequence: CAWDRAEAFL.

This clonotype was observed at least ten times. The J gene is TRBJ2-1, the V gene TRBV2; 9 bases fit TRBD2. Germline V CDR1 and CDR2: SNHLY, FYNNEI. The CDR3 is 14 amino acids. Germline trimming cut 7 bases from V and 7 bases from J; bases unmatched to any gene: 8. CDR3 loop: CASTWLAGLNEQFF. CDR3 coding DNA: TGTGCCAGCACGTGGCTAGCGGGACTAAATGAGCAGTTCTTC.